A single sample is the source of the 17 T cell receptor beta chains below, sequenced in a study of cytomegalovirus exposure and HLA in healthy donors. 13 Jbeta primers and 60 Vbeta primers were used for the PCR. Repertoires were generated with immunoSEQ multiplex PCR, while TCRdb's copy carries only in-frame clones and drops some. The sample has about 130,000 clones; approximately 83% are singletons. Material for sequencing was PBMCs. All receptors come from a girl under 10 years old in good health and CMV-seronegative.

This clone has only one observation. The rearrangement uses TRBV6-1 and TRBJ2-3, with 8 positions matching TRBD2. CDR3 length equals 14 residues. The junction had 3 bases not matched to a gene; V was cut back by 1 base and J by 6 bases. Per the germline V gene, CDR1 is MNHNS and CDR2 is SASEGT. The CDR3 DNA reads TGTGCCAGCAGTGAAGGACTAGCGCAGGATACGCAGTATTTT. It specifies CASSEGLAQDTQYF.

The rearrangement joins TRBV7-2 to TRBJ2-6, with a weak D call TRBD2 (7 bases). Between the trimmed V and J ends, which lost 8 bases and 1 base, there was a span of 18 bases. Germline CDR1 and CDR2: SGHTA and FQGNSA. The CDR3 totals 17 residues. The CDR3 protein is CASGGRGFPSGANVLTF. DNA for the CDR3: TGTGCCAGCGGGGGGCGGGGGTTTCCATCTGGGGCCAACGTCCTGACTTTC.

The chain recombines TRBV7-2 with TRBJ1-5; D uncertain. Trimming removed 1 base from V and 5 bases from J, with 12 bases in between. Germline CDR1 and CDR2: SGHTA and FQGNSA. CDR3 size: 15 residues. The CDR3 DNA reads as TGTGCCAGCAGCTTAGTTTGGGTAGCCGATCAGCCCCAGCATTTT. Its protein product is CASSLVWVADQPQHF.

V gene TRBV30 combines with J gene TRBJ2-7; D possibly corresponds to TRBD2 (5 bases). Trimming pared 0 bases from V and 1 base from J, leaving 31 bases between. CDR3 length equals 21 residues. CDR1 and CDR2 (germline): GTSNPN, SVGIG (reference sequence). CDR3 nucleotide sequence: TGTGCCTGGAGTGTCTCCGCGTTCCCTCCACCTAGCAGTCCGGGTTCCTACGAGCAGTACTTC. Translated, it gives CAWSVSAFPPPSSPGSYEQYF.

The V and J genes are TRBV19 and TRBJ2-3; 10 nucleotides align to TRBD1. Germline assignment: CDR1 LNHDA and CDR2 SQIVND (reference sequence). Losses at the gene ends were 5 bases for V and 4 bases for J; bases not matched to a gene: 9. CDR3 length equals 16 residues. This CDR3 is CASSRRSGTGADTQYF. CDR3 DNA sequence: TGTGCCAGTAGTCGACGTTCGGGGACAGGGGCAGATACGCAGTATTTT.

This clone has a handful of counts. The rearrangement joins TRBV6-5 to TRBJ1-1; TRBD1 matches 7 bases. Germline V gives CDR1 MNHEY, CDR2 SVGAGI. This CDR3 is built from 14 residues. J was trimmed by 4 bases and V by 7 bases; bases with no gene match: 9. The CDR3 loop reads CASTTTGSFTEAFF. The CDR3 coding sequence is TGTGCCAGCACCACGACAGGGTCGTTCACTGAAGCTTTCTTT.

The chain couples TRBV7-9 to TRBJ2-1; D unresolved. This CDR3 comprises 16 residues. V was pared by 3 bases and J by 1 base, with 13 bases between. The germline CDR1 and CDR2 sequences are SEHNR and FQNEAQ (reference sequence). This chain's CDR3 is CASSFLSAQSYNEQFF. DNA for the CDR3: TGTGCCAGCAGCTTTCTGAGCGCGCAATCCTACAATGAGCAGTTCTTC.

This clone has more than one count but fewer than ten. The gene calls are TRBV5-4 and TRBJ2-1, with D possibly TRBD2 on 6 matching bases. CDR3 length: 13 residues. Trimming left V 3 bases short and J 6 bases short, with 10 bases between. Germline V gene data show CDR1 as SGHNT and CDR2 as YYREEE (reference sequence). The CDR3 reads CASSSGTVNEQFF. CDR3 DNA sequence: TGTGCCAGCAGCTCCGGGACTGTCAATGAGCAGTTCTTC.

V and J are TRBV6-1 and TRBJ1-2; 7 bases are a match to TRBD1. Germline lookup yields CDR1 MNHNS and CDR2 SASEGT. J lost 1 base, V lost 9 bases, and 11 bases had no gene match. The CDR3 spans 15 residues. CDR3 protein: CASGTGVNLNYGYTF. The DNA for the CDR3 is TGTGCCAGTGGTACAGGGGTCAACCTTAACTATGGCTACACCTTC.

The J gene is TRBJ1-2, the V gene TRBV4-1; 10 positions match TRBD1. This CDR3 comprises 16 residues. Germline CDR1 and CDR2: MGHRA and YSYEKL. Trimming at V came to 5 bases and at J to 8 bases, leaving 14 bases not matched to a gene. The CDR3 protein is CASSERTGGPGGGYTF. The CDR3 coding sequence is TGCGCCAGCAGCGAGCGGACAGGGGGGCCCGGAGGGGGCTACACCTTC.

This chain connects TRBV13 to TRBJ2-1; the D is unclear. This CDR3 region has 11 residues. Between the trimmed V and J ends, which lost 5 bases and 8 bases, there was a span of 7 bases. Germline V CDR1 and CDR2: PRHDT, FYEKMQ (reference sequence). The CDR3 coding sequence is TGTGCCAGCAGCCCCGGAGATGAGCAGTTCTTC. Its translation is CASSPGDEQFF.

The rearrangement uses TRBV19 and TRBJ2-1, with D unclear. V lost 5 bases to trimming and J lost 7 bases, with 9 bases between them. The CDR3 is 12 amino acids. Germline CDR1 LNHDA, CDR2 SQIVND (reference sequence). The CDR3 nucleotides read TGTGCCAGTAGTTCGGAGTGGAATGAGCAGTTCTTC. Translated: CASSSEWNEQFF.

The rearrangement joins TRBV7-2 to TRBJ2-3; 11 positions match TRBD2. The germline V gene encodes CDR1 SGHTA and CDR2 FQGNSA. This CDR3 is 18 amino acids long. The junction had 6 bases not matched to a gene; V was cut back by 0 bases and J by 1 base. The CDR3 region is CASSLAPLTSGGTDTQYF. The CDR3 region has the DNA TGTGCCAGCAGCTTAGCTCCCCTGACTAGCGGGGGCACAGATACGCAGTATTTT. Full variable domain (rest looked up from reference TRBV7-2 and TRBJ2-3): GAGVSQSPSNKVTEKGKDVELRCDPISGHTALYWYRQSLGQGLEFLIYFQGNSAPDKSGLPSDRFSAERTGGSVSTLTIQRTQQEDSAVYLCASSLAPLTSGGTDTQYFGPGTRLTVL.

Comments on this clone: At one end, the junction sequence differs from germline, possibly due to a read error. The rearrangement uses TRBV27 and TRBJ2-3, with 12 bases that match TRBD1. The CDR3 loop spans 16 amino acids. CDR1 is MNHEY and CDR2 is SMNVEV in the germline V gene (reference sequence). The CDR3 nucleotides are TGTGCCAGCAGTTTAAGGGGACAGGGGGCGGGAGATGCGCAGTATTTT. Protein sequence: CASSLRGQGAGDAQYF.

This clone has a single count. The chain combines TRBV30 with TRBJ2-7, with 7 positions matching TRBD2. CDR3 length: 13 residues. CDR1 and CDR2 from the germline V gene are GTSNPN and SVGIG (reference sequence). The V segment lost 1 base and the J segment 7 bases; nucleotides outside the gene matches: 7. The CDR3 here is CAWSAKREREQYF. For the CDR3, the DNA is TGTGCCTGGAGTGCGAAGCGGGAAAGGGAGCAGTACTTC.

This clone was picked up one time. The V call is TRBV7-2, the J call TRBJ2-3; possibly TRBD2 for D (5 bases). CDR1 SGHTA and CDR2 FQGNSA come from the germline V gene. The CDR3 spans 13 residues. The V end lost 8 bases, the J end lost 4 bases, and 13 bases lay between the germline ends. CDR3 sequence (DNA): TGTGCCAGCTCGGGGTGGAACCCAGATACGCAGTATTTT. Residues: CASSGWNPDTQYF.

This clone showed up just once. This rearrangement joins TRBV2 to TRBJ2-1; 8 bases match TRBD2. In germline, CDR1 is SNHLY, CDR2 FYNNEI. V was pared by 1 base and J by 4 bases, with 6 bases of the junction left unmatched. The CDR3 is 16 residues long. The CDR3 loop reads CASSEVRLAGYNEQFF. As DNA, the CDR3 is TGTGCCAGCAGTGAAGTTCGGCTAGCGGGTTACAATGAGCAGTTCTTC.